These 27 T cell receptor beta chains share one sample of origin, sequenced in a study of blood T cell repertoires in COVID-19. Assay used: immunoSEQ multiplex PCR; TCRdb lists only in-frame clones, some missing. The data show approximately 100,000 clones, 80% to 90% seen once. The sample consisted of PBMCs or T cells enriched from blood (not recorded which). The receptors were sampled from a woman aged 45-60 years who had recovered from COVID-19.

This clone is a singleton in its sample. CDR3 nucleotide sequence: TGTGCCAGCAGCGGAGCCGGACTGAGGGCGGAGGAGCAGTACTTC. It encodes CASSGAGLRAEEQYF. The J gene is TRBJ2-7, the V gene TRBV7-3; TRBD2 might be the D (5 bases). CDR1 and CDR2 from the germline V gene are SGHTA and FQGTGA. This CDR3 has 15 residues. Trimming stripped 5 bases from V and 7 bases from J, with 21 bases between.

CDR3 sequence (DNA): TGTGCCAGCAGCGCCGGGGACAGGCCCCGCGGAGATACGCAGTATTTT. It translates to CASSAGDRPRGDTQYF. This sequence joins TRBV9 and TRBJ2-3; TRBD1 agrees at 8 bases. This CDR3 region has 16 residues. V trimming: 3 bases; J trimming: 5 bases; junction bases outside the gene matches: 11. Germline V CDR1 and CDR2: SGDLS, YYNGEE.

The chain couples TRBV9 to TRBJ2-1, with 16 nucleotides matching TRBD2. The CDR3 is 16 residues long. The trim removed 3 bases at V and 6 bases at J, leaving 3 bases unmatched. Germline CDR1 SGDLS, CDR2 YYNGEE. This CDR3 is CASSAGLAGGGNEQFF. The CDR3, as DNA: TGTGCCAGCAGCGCGGGACTAGCGGGAGGGGGCAATGAGCAGTTCTTC.

V usage is TRBV3-1 (or the pseudogene TRBV3-2) and J usage is TRBJ2-3; D perhaps matches TRBD2 (5 bases). The length of the CDR3 is 16 residues. Trimming cost V 0 bases and J 3 bases, with 13 bases left between them. The V gene's germline CDR1 is LGHDT and CDR2 YNNKEL (reference sequence). The CDR3 region has the DNA TGTGCCAGCAGCCAAGATAACCCAACGGGGACAGATACGCAGTATTTT. Its protein is CASSQDNPTGTDTQYF.

The chain couples TRBV4-2 to TRBJ2-1; 11 positions match TRBD2. Germline V gene sequence: CDR1 LGHNA, CDR2 YNFKEQ. The trim removed 1 base at V and 5 bases at J, leaving 4 bases unmatched. The CDR3 loop spans 16 amino acids. CDR3 residues: CASSQVSGLADNEQFF. CDR3 coding DNA: TGTGCCAGCAGCCAAGTCTCGGGACTAGCGGACAATGAGCAGTTCTTC.

The gene calls are TRBV19 and TRBJ1-1; TRBD1 matches at 9 bases. J was trimmed by 5 bases and V by 3 bases; bases with no gene match: 7. This CDR3 is built from 15 residues. Germline-derived CDR1 and CDR2 are LNHDA and SQIVND (reference sequence). The CDR3 DNA sequence: TGTGCCAGTAGTATGTGGGGACAGGGAGGGACTGAAGCTTTCTTT. This gives the protein CASSMWGQGGTEAFF.

The chain is built from TRBV30 and TRBJ1-3; tentative D call: TRBD1 (5 bases). The CDR3 spans 13 residues. The V gene's germline CDR1 is GTSNPN and CDR2 SVGIG (reference sequence). Trimming pared 5 bases from V and 5 bases from J, leaving 13 bases between. The CDR3 DNA reads as TGTGCCTGGGCGGGGGAGAGCAGAAACACCATATATTTT. It yields the protein CAWAGESRNTIYF. The whole variable domain, filled in from reference TRBV30 and TRBJ1-3, reads SQTIHQWPATLVQPVGSPLSLECTVEGTSNPNLYWYRQAAGRGLQLLFYSVGIGQISSEVPQNLSASRPQDRQFILSSKKLLLSDSGFYLCAWAGESRNTIYFGEGSWLTVV.

The CDR3 region is CASRKQGGITEAFF. CDR3 sequence (DNA): TGTGCCAGCAGAAAACAGGGGGGAATCACTGAAGCTTTCTTT. The J gene is TRBJ1-1, the V gene TRBV2, with TRBD1 matching over 8 bases. Germline CDR1 SNHLY, CDR2 FYNNEI. J lost 4 bases, V lost 6 bases, and 7 bases had no gene match. This CDR3 comprises 14 residues.

This clone was seen more than once but under ten times. V is TRBV5-4 and J is TRBJ2-7, with TRBD1 as a possible D gene (5 bases). Trimming left V 5 bases short and J 3 bases short, with 6 bases between. The V gene's germline CDR1 is SGHNT and CDR2 YYREEE (reference sequence). The CDR3 spans 11 residues. As DNA, the CDR3 is TGTGCCAGCAGTAGGGGCTACGAGCAGTACTTC. Encoded protein: CASSRGYEQYF.

V is TRBV16 and J is TRBJ2-7, with TRBD2 matching 7 bases. With V trimmed by 3 bases and J by 0 bases, 2 bases remained unmatched. There are 14 residues in the CDR3. CDR1 and CDR2 (germline): KGHSY, FQNENV. This CDR3 is CASSQGGGSYEQYF. The CDR3 coding sequence is TGTGCCAGCAGCCAGGGGGGGGGCTCCTACGAGCAGTACTTC.

This clone was observed many times. V gene TRBV19 combines with J gene TRBJ1-1; 7 nucleotides align to TRBD1. The V gene end was trimmed by 7 bases and the J gene end by 4 bases; junction bases not matched to a gene: 6. In germline, CDR1 is LNHDA, CDR2 SQIVND (reference sequence). The CDR3 has 13 residues. This chain's CDR3 is CASKHRGGTEAFF. The DNA of the CDR3 is TGTGCCAGTAAGCACAGGGGTGGCACTGAAGCTTTCTTT.

The genes are TRBV6-5 and TRBJ2-1; TRBD2 is a possible D gene (6 bases). The CDR3 spans 15 residues. V lost 8 bases, J lost 0 bases, and 14 bases lay in between. Germline V CDR1 and CDR2: MNHEY, SVGAGI. Written as DNA, the CDR3 is TGTGCCAGCGGCCGTTCGGGGGTCTCCTACAATGAGCAGTTCTTC. This sequence encodes CASGRSGVSYNEQFF.

The chain joins TRBV28 to TRBJ1-5; 9 bases align to TRBD1. Per the germline V gene, CDR1 is MDHEN and CDR2 is SYDVKM. V dropped 1 base and J dropped 4; count of bases not matched to a gene: 2. The length of the CDR3 is 15 residues. The CDR3 loop is CASSLSGQGNQPQHF. The CDR3 DNA follows: TGTGCCAGCAGTTTATCCGGACAGGGGAATCAGCCCCAGCATTTT.

This sequence joins TRBV9 and TRBJ1-5; the match to TRBD1 covers 9 bases. Germline CDR1 reads SGDLS; CDR2 reads YYNGEE. The V gene end was trimmed by 1 base and the J gene end by 4 bases; junction bases not matched to a gene: 3. The CDR3 loop spans 15 amino acids. In DNA, the CDR3 is TGTGCCAGCAGCGTAACAGGGGGCCGGAATCAGCCCCAGCATTTT. This translates into CASSVTGGRNQPQHF.

This chain joins TRBV3-1 (or the pseudogene TRBV3-2) and TRBJ1-1; 9 bases align to TRBD1. The CDR3 loop spans 15 amino acids. V was pared by 2 bases and J by 1 base, with 2 bases of the junction left unmatched. The germline CDR1 and CDR2 sequences are LGHDT and YNNKEL (reference sequence). The CDR3 DNA reads TGTGCCAGCAGCCAAAGACAGGGGGGGAACACTGAAGCTTTCTTT. It is translated as CASSQRQGGNTEAFF.

The CDR3 is CATSRDGASGWQETQYF. CDR3 coding DNA: TGTGCCACCAGCAGAGATGGCGCTAGCGGGTGGCAAGAGACCCAGTACTTC. V is TRBV15 and J is TRBJ2-5; 8 nucleotides line up with TRBD2. This CDR3 spans 17 amino acids. V shed 0 bases and J 2 bases; nucleotides not matched to a gene: 8. Per germline, CDR1 LNHNV and CDR2 YYDKDF (reference sequence).

The sample holds one count of this clone. The genes are TRBV28 and TRBJ1-1; weak D call: TRBD1 (6 bases). Trimming left V 5 bases short and J 1 base short, with 14 bases between. Germline V CDR1 and CDR2: MDHEN, SYDVKM. The CDR3 is made up of 15 amino acids. The CDR3 DNA follows: TGTGCCAGCAGTCAAGGCGACAGGCGGAACACTGAAGCTTTCTTT. Translated: CASSQGDRRNTEAFF.

The rearrangement links TRBV19 to TRBJ2-6; TRBD1 matches 7 bases. Looked up from germline, CDR1 is LNHDA and CDR2 is SQIVND (reference sequence). J was trimmed by 2 bases and V by 3 bases; bases with no gene match: 7. The length of the CDR3 is 17 residues. CDR3 nucleotide sequence: TGTGCCAGTAGTATGGACAGGTTATCGACTGGGGCCAACGTCCTGACTTTC. Protein product: CASSMDRLSTGANVLTF.

V is TRBV28 and J is TRBJ1-2; D ambiguous. Trimming removed 5 bases at V and 2 bases at J, with 6 bases between. The CDR3 is made up of 12 amino acids. In germline, CDR1 is MDHEN, CDR2 SYDVKM. The CDR3 DNA follows: TGTGCCAGCAGTCGGGGAAACTATGGCTACACCTTC. The encoded protein is CASSRGNYGYTF.

This clone has just a few counts. V usage is TRBV6-1 and J usage is TRBJ2-1, with 8 bases lining up with TRBD2. CDR1 is MNHNS and CDR2 is SASEGT in the germline V gene. Trimming at V came to 0 bases and at J to 8 bases, leaving 6 bases not matched to a gene. This CDR3 spans 15 amino acids. DNA for the CDR3: TGTGCCAGCAGTGAAGCGGTAGCGGGATCCCATGAGCAGTTCTTC. Translating it yields CASSEAVAGSHEQFF.

The chain has TRBV5-1 and TRBJ1-1; maybe TRBD1 (5 bases). V lost 4 bases and J 1 base, leaving 14 bases between the germline ends. The CDR3 extends over 15 amino acids. Germline V gives CDR1 SGHRS, CDR2 YFSETQ. CDR3 loop: CASSQSGAPNTEAFF. The DNA for the CDR3 is TGCGCCAGCAGCCAATCTGGGGCACCGAACACTGAAGCTTTCTTT.

This chain connects TRBV23-1 to TRBJ2-3; tentatively, D is TRBD1 (6 bases). TRBV23-1 is recorded as an ORF, its role being uncertain. This CDR3 comprises 14 residues. V shed 8 bases and J shed 2 bases, with 14 bases lying between them. The CDR3 DNA reads as TGCGCCAGCCCTCGAGGGGACACCACAGATACGCAGTATTTT. Encoded protein: CASPRGDTTDTQYF.

The chain couples TRBV23-1 to TRBJ1-4; D remains unclear. TRBV23-1 is treated as an ORF (open reading frame) with a function not yet certain. The CDR3 sequence is 16 residues long. V was pared by 3 bases and J by 5 bases, with 16 bases between. The CDR3 reads CASSHLAGGRNEKLFF. The CDR3 nucleotides read TGCGCCAGCAGTCATTTGGCAGGAGGGAGAAATGAAAAACTGTTTTTT.

This chain's CDR3 is CASSPGTDYEQYF. The CDR3 DNA follows: TGTGCCAGCTCACCCGGGACAGACTACGAGCAGTACTTC. J is TRBJ2-7 and V is TRBV18, with 7 bases that match TRBD1. This CDR3 has 13 amino acids. Germline CDR1 and CDR2: KGHSH and LQKENI. Unmatched junction bases numbered 2, after V lost 3 bases and J lost 3 bases.

The chain employs TRBV5-1 and TRBJ1-2; a possible D gene is TRBD1 (6 bases). V gave up 5 bases and J gave up 5 bases, with 16 bases separating them. Looked up from germline, CDR1 is SGHRS and CDR2 is YFSETQ. The CDR3 length is 14 residues. The chain's CDR3 is CASSTGGQVYGYTF. CDR3 in DNA: TGCGCCAGCAGTACCGGGGGGCAGGTTTATGGCTACACCTTC. Based on the CDR3 plus reference TRBV5-1 and TRBJ1-2, the full variable domain is KAGVTQTPRYLIKTRGQQVTLSCSPISGHRSVSWYQQTPGQGLQFLFEYFSETQRNKGNFPGRFSGRQFSNSRSEMNVSTLELGDSALYLCASSTGGQVYGYTFGSGTRLTVV.

J is TRBJ1-6 and V is TRBV4-1; TRBD1 is a possible D gene (6 bases). From germline, CDR1 is MGHRA and CDR2 YSYEKL. Between the trimmed V and J ends, which lost 0 bases and 7 bases, there was a span of 13 bases. This CDR3 spans 16 amino acids. CDR3 protein: CASSQDVDRQNSPLHF. The CDR3 DNA follows: TGCGCCAGCAGCCAAGATGTGGACAGACAAAATTCACCCCTCCACTTT.

This sequence joins TRBV4-1 and TRBJ1-5; D might be TRBD1 (5 bases). V shed 1 base and J shed 4 bases, with 11 bases lying between them. The V gene's germline CDR1 is MGHRA and CDR2 YSYEKL. The CDR3 length is 15 residues. This CDR3 reads CASSQVTGGNQPQHF. CDR3 DNA sequence: TGCGCCAGCAGCCAAGTTACAGGTGGAAATCAGCCCCAGCATTTT.